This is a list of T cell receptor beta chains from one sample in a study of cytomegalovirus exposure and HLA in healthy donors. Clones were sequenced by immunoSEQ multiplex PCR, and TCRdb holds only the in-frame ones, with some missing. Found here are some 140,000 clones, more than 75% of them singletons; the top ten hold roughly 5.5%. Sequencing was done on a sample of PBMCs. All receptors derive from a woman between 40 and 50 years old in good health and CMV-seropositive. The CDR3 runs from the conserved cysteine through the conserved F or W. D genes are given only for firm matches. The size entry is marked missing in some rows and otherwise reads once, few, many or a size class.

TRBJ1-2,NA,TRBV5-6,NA,TGTGCCAGCAGCTTGGGCAGGATGGAAGTTGGCTACACCTTC,CASSLGRMEVGYTF
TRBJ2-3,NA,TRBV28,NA,TGTGCCAGCAGTTTGGGGGAGGGCACAGATACGCAGTATTTT,CASSLGEGTDTQYF
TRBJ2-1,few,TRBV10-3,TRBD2,TGTGCCATCTCTCCTCGACTAGCGGGGAGAGGGGGTGAGCAGTTCTTC,CAISPRLAGRGGEQFF
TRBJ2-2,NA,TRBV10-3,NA,TGTGCCATCAGTGAGTCCGACGGGAGGAACACCGGGGAGCTGTTTTTT,CAISESDGRNTGELFF
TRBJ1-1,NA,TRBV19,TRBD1,TGTGCCAGTAGTATCGGCAGGGACAGGAGGAACACTGAAGCTTTCTTT,CASSIGRDRRNTEAFF
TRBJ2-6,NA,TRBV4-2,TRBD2,TGTGCCAGCAGCCAAGGGACTAGCGGGAGCGGTGGGGCCAACGTCCTGACTTTC,CASSQGTSGSGGANVLTF
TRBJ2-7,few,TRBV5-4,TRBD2,TGTGCCAGCAGCTTGGCGCGACCCGGACTAGCGGGATACGAGCAGTACTTC,CASSLARPGLAGYEQYF
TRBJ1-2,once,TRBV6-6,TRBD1,TGTGCCAGCAGGGCAGGGGGTGAGAGAGGCTACACCTTC,CASRAGGERGYTF
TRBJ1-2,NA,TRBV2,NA,TGTGCCAGCAGTGCGGAGACAGCCTCCTATGGCTACACCTTC,CASSAETASYGYTF
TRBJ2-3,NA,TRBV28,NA,TGTGCCAGCACCCTGAGGTCTTTTGCTAGCACAGATACGCAGTATTTT,CASTLRSFASTDTQYF
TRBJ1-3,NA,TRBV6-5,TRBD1,TGTGCCAGCAGTTACGACAGGGGGTCAGGAAACACCATATATTTT,CASSYDRGSGNTIYF
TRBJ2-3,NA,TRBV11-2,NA,TGTGCCAGCAGCTTGGGCGGGGGCTCTGCAGATACGCAGTATTTT,CASSLGGGSADTQYF
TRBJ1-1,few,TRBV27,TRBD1,TGTGCCAGCAGTTCGCCCGGGACAGGGAACACTGAAGCTTTCTTT,CASSSPGTGNTEAFF
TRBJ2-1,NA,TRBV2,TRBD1,TGTGCCAGCAGTGGTCCCGACAGGGCCCGCGACCTTTACAATGAGCAGTTCTTC,CASSGPDRARDLYNEQFF
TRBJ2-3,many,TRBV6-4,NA,TGTGCCAGCAGTGAGGAAGCGGGTAGCACAGATACGCAGTATTTT,CASSEEAGSTDTQYF
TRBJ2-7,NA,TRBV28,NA,TGTGCCAGCAGTCTTAGCGGGACAGTTACCTACGAGCAGTACTTC,CASSLSGTVTYEQYF